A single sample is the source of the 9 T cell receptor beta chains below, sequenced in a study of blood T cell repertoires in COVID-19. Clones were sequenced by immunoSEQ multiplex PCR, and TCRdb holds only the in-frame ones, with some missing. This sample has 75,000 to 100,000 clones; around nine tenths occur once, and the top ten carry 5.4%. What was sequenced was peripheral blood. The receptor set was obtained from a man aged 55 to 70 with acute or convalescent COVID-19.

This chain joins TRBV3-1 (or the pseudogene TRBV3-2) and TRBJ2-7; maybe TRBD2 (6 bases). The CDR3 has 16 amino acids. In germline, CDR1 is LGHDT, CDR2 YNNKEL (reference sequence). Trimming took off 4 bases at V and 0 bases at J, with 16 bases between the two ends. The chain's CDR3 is CASSLQEGLISYEQYF. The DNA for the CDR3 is TGTGCCAGCAGCCTTCAGGAGGGGTTAATCTCCTACGAGCAGTACTTC.

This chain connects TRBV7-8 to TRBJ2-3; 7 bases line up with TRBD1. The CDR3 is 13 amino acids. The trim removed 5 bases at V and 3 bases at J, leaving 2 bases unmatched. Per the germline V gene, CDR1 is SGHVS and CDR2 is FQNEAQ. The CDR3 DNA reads TGTGCCAGCAGCCCCAGGGGGACAGATACGCAGTATTTT. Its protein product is CASSPRGTDTQYF.

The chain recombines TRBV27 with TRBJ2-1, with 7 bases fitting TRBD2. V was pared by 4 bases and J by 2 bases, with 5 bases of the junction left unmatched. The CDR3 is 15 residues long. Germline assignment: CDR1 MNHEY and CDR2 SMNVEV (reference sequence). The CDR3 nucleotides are TGTGCCAGCAGTTACGAGCGGGGCCCCTACAATGAGCAGTTCTTC. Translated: CASSYERGPYNEQFF.

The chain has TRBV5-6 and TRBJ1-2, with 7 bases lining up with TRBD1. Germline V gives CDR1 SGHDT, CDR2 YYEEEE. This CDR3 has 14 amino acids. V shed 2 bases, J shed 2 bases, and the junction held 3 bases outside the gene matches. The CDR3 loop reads CASSLGTDNYGYTF. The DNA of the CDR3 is TGTGCCAGCAGCTTAGGGACAGACAACTATGGCTACACCTTC.

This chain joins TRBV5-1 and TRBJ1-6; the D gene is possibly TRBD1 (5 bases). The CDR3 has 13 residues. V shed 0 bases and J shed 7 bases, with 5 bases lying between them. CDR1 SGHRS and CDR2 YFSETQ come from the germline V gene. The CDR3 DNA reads TGCGCCAGCAGCTTGGGACAGAATTCACCCCTCCACTTT. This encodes CASSLGQNSPLHF.

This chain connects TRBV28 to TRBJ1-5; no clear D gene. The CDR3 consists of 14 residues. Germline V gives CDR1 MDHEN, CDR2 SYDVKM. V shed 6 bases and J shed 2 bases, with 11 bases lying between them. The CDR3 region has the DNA TGTGCCAGCAGCCCCCACAGAGGCAATCAGCCCCAGCATTTT. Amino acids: CASSPHRGNQPQHF.

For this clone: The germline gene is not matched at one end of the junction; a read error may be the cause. The CDR3 DNA reads TGTGCCAGCAGCCCCTTAGCGGGAGGGTACGGGACGCACGACTTC. Translated, it gives CASSPLAGGYGTHDF. This chain links TRBV7-2 with TRBJ2-5; 11 bases align to TRBD2. The CDR3 contains 15 residues. CDR1 is SGHTA, CDR2 FQGNSA, per germline. Drawing the rest from reference TRBV7-2 and TRBJ2-5, the complete variable domain is GAGVSQSPSNKVTEKGKDVELRCDPISGHTALYWYRQSLGQGLEFLIYFQGNSAPDKSGLPSDRFSAERTGGSVSTLTIQRTQQEDSAVYLCASSPLAGGYGTHDFGPGTRLLVL.

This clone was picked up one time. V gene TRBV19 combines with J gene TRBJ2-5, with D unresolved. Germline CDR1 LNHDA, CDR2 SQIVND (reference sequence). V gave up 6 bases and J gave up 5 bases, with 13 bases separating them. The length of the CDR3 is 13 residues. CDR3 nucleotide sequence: TGTGCCAGTAGCCCAACTATGACGGAGACCCAGTACTTC. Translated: CASSPTMTETQYF. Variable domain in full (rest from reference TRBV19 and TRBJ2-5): DGGITQSPKYLFRKEGQNVTLSCEQNLNHDAMYWYRQDPGQGLRLIYYSQIVNDFQKGDIAEGYSVSREKKESFPLTVTSAQKNPTAFYLCASSPTMTETQYFGPGTRLLVL.

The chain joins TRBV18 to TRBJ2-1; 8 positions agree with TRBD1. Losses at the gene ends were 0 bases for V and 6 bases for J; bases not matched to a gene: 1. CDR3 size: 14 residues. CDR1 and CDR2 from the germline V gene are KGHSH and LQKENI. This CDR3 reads CASSPPGQANEQFF. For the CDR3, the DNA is TGTGCCAGCTCACCACCGGGACAGGCCAATGAGCAGTTCTTC.